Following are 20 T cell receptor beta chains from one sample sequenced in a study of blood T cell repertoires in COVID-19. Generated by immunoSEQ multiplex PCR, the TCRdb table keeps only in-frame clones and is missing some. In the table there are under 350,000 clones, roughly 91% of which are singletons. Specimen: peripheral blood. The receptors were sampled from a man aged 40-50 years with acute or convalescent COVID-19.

The CDR3 here is CATSPRVEGWYGYTF. Here the CDR3 DNA reads TGTGCCACCAGCCCCCGGGTAGAGGGATGGTATGGCTACACCTTC. V and J are TRBV15 and TRBJ1-2, with D hard to call. Germline V lookup: CDR1 LNHNV, CDR2 YYDKDF (reference sequence). The CDR3 is made up of 15 amino acids. Trimming left V 5 bases short and J 5 bases short, with 18 bases between.

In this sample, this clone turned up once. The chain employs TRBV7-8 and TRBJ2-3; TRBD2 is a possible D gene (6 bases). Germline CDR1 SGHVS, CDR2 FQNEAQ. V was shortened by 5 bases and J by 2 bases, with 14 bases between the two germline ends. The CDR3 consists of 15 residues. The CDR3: CASSLRASVTDTQYF. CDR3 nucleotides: TGTGCCAGCAGCCTGAGGGCTAGCGTCACAGATACGCAGTATTTT.

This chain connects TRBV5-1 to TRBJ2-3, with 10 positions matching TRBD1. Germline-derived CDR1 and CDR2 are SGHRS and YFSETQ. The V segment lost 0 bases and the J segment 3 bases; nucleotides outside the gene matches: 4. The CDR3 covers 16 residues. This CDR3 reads CASSLDGQGGTDTQYF. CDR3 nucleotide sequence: TGCGCCAGCAGCTTGGATGGACAGGGGGGTACAGATACGCAGTATTTT.

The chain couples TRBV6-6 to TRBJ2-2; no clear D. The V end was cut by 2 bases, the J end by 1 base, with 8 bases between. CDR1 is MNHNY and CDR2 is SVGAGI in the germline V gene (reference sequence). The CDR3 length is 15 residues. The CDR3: CASSYGPENTGELFF. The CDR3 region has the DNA TGTGCCAGCAGTTACGGGCCAGAGAACACCGGGGAGCTGTTTTTT.

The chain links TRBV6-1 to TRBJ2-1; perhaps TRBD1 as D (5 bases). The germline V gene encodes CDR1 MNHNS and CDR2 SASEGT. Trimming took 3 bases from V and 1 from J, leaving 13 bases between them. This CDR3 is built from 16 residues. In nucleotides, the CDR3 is TGTGCCAGCAGTGATGCCAGGGTAGTTTCCTACAATGAGCAGTTCTTC. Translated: CASSDARVVSYNEQFF.

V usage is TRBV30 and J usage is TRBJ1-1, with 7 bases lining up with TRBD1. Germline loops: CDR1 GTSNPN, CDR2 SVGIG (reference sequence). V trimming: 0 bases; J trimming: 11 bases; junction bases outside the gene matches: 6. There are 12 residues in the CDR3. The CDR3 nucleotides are TGTGCCTGGAGTGTAAGGGGGCTATCGGCTTTCTTT. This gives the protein CAWSVRGLSAFF.

The CDR3, as DNA: TGCAGCGTTGGCCGGGACTTGAGCACAGATACGCAGTATTTT. Its protein is CSVGRDLSTDTQYF. The chain has TRBV29-1 and TRBJ2-3, with D possibly being TRBD2 (6 bases). This CDR3 is 14 amino acids long. Germline V gives CDR1 SQVTM, CDR2 ANQGSEA. Trimming cost V 4 bases and J 0 bases, with 11 bases left between them.

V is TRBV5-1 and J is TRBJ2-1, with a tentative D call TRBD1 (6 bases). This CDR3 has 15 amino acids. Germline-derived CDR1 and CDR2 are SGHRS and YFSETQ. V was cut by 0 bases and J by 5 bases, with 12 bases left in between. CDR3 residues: CASSLVMAGDNEQFF. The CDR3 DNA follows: TGCGCCAGCAGCTTGGTCATGGCAGGGGACAATGAGCAGTTCTTC.

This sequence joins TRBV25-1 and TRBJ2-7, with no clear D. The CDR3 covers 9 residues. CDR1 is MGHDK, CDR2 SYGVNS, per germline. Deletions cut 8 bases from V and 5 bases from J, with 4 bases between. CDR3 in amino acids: CASGHEQYF. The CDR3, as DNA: TGTGCCAGCGGGCACGAGCAGTACTTC.

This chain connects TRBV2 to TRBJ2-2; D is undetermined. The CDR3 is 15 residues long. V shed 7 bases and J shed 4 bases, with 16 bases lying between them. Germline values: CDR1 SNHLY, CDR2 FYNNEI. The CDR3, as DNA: TGTGCCAGCACCCCGCTAGTCATCCCCACCGGGGAGCTGTTTTTT. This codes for CASTPLVIPTGELFF.

DNA for the CDR3: TGTGCCAGCAGCAAAGTGTCGGAGGGACTAGAATACGAGCAGTACTTC. It codes for CASSKVSEGLEYEQYF. The rearrangement uses TRBV21-1 and TRBJ2-7; whether TRBD2, the table's D call, matches the DNA was not checked. TRBV21-1 is a pseudogene locus. The CDR3 extends over 16 amino acids.

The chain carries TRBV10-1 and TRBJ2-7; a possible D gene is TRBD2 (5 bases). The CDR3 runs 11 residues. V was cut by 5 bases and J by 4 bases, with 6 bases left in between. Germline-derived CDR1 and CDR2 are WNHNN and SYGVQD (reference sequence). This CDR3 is CASSSGYEQYF. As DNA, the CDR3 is TGCGCCAGCAGTAGCGGTTACGAGCAGTACTTC.

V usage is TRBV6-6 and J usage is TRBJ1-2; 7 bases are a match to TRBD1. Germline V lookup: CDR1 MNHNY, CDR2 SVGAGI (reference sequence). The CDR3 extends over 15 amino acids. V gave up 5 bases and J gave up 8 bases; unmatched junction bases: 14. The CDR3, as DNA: TGTGCCAGCAGTACACATCAAACAGGGGAAAACGGCTACACCTTC. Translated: CASSTHQTGENGYTF.

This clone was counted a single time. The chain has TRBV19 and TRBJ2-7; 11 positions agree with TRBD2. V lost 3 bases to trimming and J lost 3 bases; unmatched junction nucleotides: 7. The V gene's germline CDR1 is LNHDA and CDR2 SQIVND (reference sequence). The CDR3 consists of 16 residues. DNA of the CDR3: TGTGCCAGTAGTATGAGTGGGACTAGCGGTCGCTACGAGCAGTACTTC. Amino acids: CASSMSGTSGRYEQYF.

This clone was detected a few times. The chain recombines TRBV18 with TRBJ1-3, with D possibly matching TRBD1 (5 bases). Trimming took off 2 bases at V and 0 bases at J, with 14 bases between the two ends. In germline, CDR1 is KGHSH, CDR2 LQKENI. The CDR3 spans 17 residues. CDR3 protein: CASSPLGQGLSGNTIYF. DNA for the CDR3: TGTGCCAGCTCACCATTGGGGCAGGGACTCTCTGGAAACACCATATATTTT. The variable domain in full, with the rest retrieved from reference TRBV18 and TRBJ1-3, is NAGVMQNPRHLVRRRGQEARLRCSPMKGHSHVYWYRQLPEEGLKFMVYLQKENIIDESGMPKERFSAEFPKEGPSILRIQQVVRGDSAAYFCASSPLGQGLSGNTIYFGEGSWLTVV.

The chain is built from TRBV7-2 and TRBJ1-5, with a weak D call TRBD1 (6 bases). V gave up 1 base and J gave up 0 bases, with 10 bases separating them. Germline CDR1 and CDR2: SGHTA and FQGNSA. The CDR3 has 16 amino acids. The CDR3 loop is CASSLGGPYSNQPQHF. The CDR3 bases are TGTGCCAGCAGCTTAGGGGGGCCGTATAGCAATCAGCCCCAGCATTTT.

CDR3 sequence: CSVEKTGWTEAFF. The CDR3 coding sequence is TGCAGCGTTGAAAAGACAGGATGGACTGAAGCTTTCTTT. The chain is built from TRBV29-1 and TRBJ1-1, with D maybe TRBD1 (6 bases). The CDR3 is made up of 13 amino acids. The V end lost 2 bases, the J end lost 5 bases, and 12 bases lay between the germline ends. The V gene's germline CDR1 is SQVTM and CDR2 ANQGSEA.

DNA for the CDR3: TGTGCCAGCAGCTCTAGCGGGGACCTTCAAGAGACCCAGTACTTC. Amino acids: CASSSSGDLQETQYF. This rearrangement joins TRBV7-2 to TRBJ2-5; 9 bases are shared with TRBD2. V lost 4 bases, J lost 2 bases, and 5 bases stayed unmatched. The germline gives CDR1 SGHTA, CDR2 FQGNSA. This CDR3 is 15 amino acids long.

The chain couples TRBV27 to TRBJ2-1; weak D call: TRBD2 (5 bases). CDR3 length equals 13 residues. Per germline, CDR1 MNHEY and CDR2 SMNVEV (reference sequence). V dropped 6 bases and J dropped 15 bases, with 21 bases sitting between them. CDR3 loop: CASSFIGSPSAFF. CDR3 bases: TGTGCCAGCAGCTTTATTGGGAGCCCCTCGGCGTTCTTC.

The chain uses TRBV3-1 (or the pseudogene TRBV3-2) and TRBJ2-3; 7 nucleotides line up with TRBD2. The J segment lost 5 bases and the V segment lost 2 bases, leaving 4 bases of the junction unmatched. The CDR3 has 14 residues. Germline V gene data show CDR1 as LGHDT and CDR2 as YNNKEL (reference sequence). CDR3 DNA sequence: TGTGCCAGCAGCCAATCCTGGGGGGGAGATACGCAGTATTTT. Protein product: CASSQSWGGDTQYF.